A single T cell receptor (beta chain) is shown here with its context. What this receptor recognizes is not known. No much larger clone is present one base from it, and per-base qualities are unavailable. V drops 1 base and J drops 5 bases, leaving 18 bases in between. The CDR3 starts with the cysteine, ends with the phenylalanine, and has 17 residues. The kept DNA is CDR3 alone, 51 bases in frame from the first base. The germline V gene sets CDR1 to MGHRA and CDR2 to YSYEKL. For sequencing of the TCRbeta CDR3 region, genomic DNA was extracted from the sorted cells. The immunoSEQ Assay was used to sequence the TCRbeta CDR3 regions. TCRdb limited this immuneACCESS table to in-frame rearrangements with V and J called. A share of clones is missing; checked studies link under half to unresolved V genes, and the rest is unexplained. For this sample the table gives roughly 60,000 clones, of which roughly 83% were detected only once. The ten largest clones add up to 2% to 3% of the sample.

This specimen comes from a study of OX40 agonist ivuxolimab in advanced cancers. Background on the whole study: The costimulatory receptor OX40 (CD134) was targeted by ivuxolimab, a fully human IgG2 agonistic monoclonal antibody. Intravenous ivuxolimab was administered to patients every 2 weeks at six dose levels: 0.01, 0.1, 0.3, 1.5, 3 and 10 mg/kg. Of the roughly 50 dose-escalation patients, hepatocellular carcinoma was present in approximately 20, melanoma in roughly 15, renal cell carcinoma in 9 and head and neck cancer in 9. A male proportion of about 79% and a mean age of about 60 years, ranging from 23 to 79, were recorded for the dose-escalation cohort. Patients were allowed to have had prior anti-PD-1, anti-PD-L1 or anti-CTLA-4 therapy, and around 40% of the dose-escalation patients had previously received checkpoint inhibitors. Partial responses occurred in three dose-escalation patients, of whom one had hepatocellular carcinoma and two had cutaneous melanoma. Peripheral TCRbeta sequencing aimed to test whether ivuxolimab altered TCR sequence diversity and caused clonal T-cell expansion. The monotherapy dose-escalation portion (N ≈ 55 patients) of the phase I ivuxolimab trial is reported in the paper. Overall study results and their limits: The antigen specificity of the peripheral T cells that underwent clonal expansion was not determined. At doses of 0.1 to 3.0 mg/kg, clonal expansion of both CD4+ and CD8+ blood T cells was observed from baseline to week 6. Partial responders in the 0.1-3.0 mg/kg groups had among the lowest normalized peripheral clonal expansion, especially among CD8+ T cells. After ivuxolimab, more expanded clones were found on average in CD8+ T cells than in CD4+ T cells. Low levels of normalized T-cell clonal expansion were also seen in some nonresponding patients.

The trial excluded patients who had a history of autoimmune disease or who were on systemic immunosuppression. Peripheral blood for TCR sequencing was collected from all dose cohorts at baseline, on cycle 4 day 1, and on cycle 7 day 1. The samples were taken from a phase I, first-in-human, multicenter, open-label dose-escalation trial of ivuxolimab. The trial enrolled adults with locally advanced or metastatic head and neck squamous cell, hepatocellular, melanoma or renal cell carcinoma. Before TCR sequencing, CD4+ and CD8+ T cells were separately sorted from peripheral blood. The material sequenced was CD4+ or CD8+ T cells sorted from blood, taken in a trial of the OX40 agonist ivuxolimab. The source is an adult with an advanced solid tumor such as melanoma, head and neck, liver or kidney cancer. The rearrangement joined TRBV4-1 to TRBJ2-1; TRBD1 might be the D gene, on 6 matching bases. The CDR3 reads CASSQGLSGQDDNEQFF. The DNA is as follows: TGCGCCAGCAGCCAAGGCCTTTCGGGACAAGATGACAATGAGCAGTTCTTC.